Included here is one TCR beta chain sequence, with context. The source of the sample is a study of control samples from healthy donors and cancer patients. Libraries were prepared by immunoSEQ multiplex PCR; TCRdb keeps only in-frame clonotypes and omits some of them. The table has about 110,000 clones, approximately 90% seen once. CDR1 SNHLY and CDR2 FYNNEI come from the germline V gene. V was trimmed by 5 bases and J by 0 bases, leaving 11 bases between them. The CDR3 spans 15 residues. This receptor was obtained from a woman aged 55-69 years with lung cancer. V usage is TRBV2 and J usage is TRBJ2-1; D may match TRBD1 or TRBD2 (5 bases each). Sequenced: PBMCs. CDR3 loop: CASSSGTPSYNEQFF. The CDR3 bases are TGTGCCAGCAGTTCCGGGACCCCCTCCTACAATGAGCAGTTCTTC.